One sample yielded the 24 T cell receptor beta chains listed below, sequenced in a study of T cell responses to AZD1222 COVID-19 vaccine. Clones were sequenced by immunoSEQ multiplex PCR, and TCRdb holds only the in-frame ones, with some missing. The sample carries some 130,000 clones, just over 90% recorded once. The specimen was peripheral blood, collected 28 days after the second AZD1222 dose. The receptors stem from an adult who received the AZD1222 COVID-19 vaccine.

The chain is built from TRBV18 and TRBJ1-1; D unresolved. The V and J ends lost 0 bases and 10 bases respectively, with 12 bases between them. The CDR3 consists of 13 residues. Germline V gives CDR1 KGHSH, CDR2 LQKENI. CDR3 in DNA: TGTGCCAGCTCACCACCGGCGCGGGTGGGAGCTTTCTTT. It yields the protein CASSPPARVGAFF.

The rearrangement joins TRBV7-6 to TRBJ2-2; D is perhaps TRBD2 (6 bases). V was cut by 6 bases and J by 0 bases, with 11 bases left in between. This CDR3 region has 15 residues. The germline V gene encodes CDR1 SGHVS and CDR2 FNYEAQ. The CDR3 region is CASSIAASNTGELFF. The CDR3 coding sequence is TGTGCCAGCAGTATAGCGGCTTCGAACACCGGGGAGCTGTTTTTT. Together with reference TRBV7-6 and TRBJ2-2, the CDR3 gives the full variable domain: GAGVSQSPRYKVTKRGQDVALRCDPISGHVSLYWYRQALGQGPEFLTYFNYEAQQDKSGLPNDRFSAERPEGSISTLTIQRTEQRDSAMYRCASSIAASNTGELFFGEGSRLTVL.

Written as DNA, the CDR3 is TGTGCCAGCAGTTCTCATCGGGACAGCTCCTACGAGCAGTACTTC. Translation: CASSSHRDSSYEQYF. This chain joins TRBV28 and TRBJ2-7, with 7 bases fitting TRBD1. CDR1 and CDR2 (germline): MDHEN, SYDVKM. This CDR3 spans 15 amino acids. The V segment lost 4 bases and the J segment 0 bases; nucleotides outside the gene matches: 6.

This chain joins TRBV5-1 and TRBJ1-1; 7 bases are shared with TRBD1. The V gene's germline CDR1 is SGHRS and CDR2 YFSETQ. The CDR3 runs 15 residues. Trimming at V came to 4 bases and at J to 5 bases, leaving 11 bases not matched to a gene. The CDR3 protein is CASSDQSQGLTEAFF. CDR3 nucleotide sequence: TGCGCCAGCAGCGACCAATCACAGGGGTTGACTGAAGCTTTCTTT. Supplemented by reference TRBV5-1 and TRBJ1-1, the full variable domain reads KAGVTQTPRYLIKTRGQQVTLSCSPISGHRSVSWYQQTPGQGLQFLFEYFSETQRNKGNFPGRFSGRQFSNSRSEMNVSTLELGDSALYLCASSDQSQGLTEAFFGQGTRLTVV.

The chain recombines TRBV7-9 with TRBJ1-1; tentatively, D is TRBD1 (5 bases). CDR3 size: 18 residues. Germline V gene lookup returns CDR1 SEHNR and CDR2 FQNEAQ (reference sequence). V dropped 5 bases and J dropped 0 bases, with 22 bases sitting between them. The CDR3 sequence: CASSRYGAAVSMNTEAFF. In nucleotides, the CDR3 is TGTGCCAGCAGCCGGTACGGGGCCGCCGTTTCTATGAACACTGAAGCTTTCTTT.

V usage is TRBV5-4 and J usage is TRBJ2-3, with 11 bases matching TRBD2. V lost 7 bases, J lost 2 bases, and 15 bases stayed unmatched. This CDR3 comprises 18 residues. Looked up from germline, CDR1 is SGHNT and CDR2 is YYREEE (reference sequence). The CDR3 coding sequence is TGTGCCAGCGACCCCGCAGGGACTAGCGGAGTTAACACAGATACGCAGTATTTT. Translated: CASDPAGTSGVNTDTQYF.

The genes are TRBV3-1 (or the pseudogene TRBV3-2) and TRBJ2-1, with D maybe TRBD1 (6 bases). Trimming pared 4 bases from V and 5 bases from J, leaving 9 bases between. CDR3 length: 13 residues. Per germline, CDR1 LGHDT and CDR2 YNNKEL (reference sequence). The CDR3 sequence is CASSPRTDNEQFF. The CDR3 DNA follows: TGTGCCAGCAGCCCTAGGACAGACAATGAGCAGTTCTTC.

In its sample, this clone was seen once. The chain links TRBV4-1 to TRBJ2-7; the match to TRBD2 covers 13 bases. Germline trimming cut 2 bases from V and 5 bases from J; bases unmatched to any gene: 9. This CDR3 is 17 amino acids long. The germline V gene encodes CDR1 MGHRA and CDR2 YSYEKL. The CDR3 reads CASSQHPRTSGRNEQYF. CDR3 bases: TGCGCCAGCAGCCAACACCCTCGGACTAGCGGGAGAAACGAGCAGTACTTC.

This clone was recorded a few times. The chain has TRBV24-1 and TRBJ1-1, with D unresolved. Between the trimmed V and J ends, which lost 3 bases and 1 base, there was a span of 2 bases. The CDR3 length is 12 residues. Per germline, CDR1 KGHDR and CDR2 SFDVKD. The CDR3 region is CATSDPNTEAFF. The CDR3 coding sequence is TGTGCCACCAGTGATCCGAACACTGAAGCTTTCTTT.

The chain is built from TRBV10-3 and TRBJ1-6; D is perhaps TRBD1 (6 bases). CDR1 and CDR2 from the germline V gene are ENHRY and SYGVKD. This CDR3 is built from 14 residues. V lost 3 bases and J 13 bases, leaving 16 bases between the germline ends. The CDR3 loop reads CAISDNREYGPLHF. The CDR3 nucleotides read TGTGCCATCAGTGATAACAGGGAGTACGGGCCCCTCCACTTT.

The chain employs TRBV4-1 and TRBJ1-1; D remains ambiguous. The CDR3 totals 15 residues. The germline gives CDR1 MGHRA, CDR2 YSYEKL. The V gene lost 1 base and the J gene lost 3 bases, with 12 bases spanning the gap. The CDR3, as DNA: TGCGCCAGCAGCCAAGGGTTAAGGTCGGACACTGAAGCTTTCTTT. Protein: CASSQGLRSDTEAFF.

The chain carries TRBV6-5 and TRBJ2-3; 10 bases agree with TRBD2. There are 14 residues in the CDR3. Per the germline V gene, CDR1 is MNHEY and CDR2 is SVGAGI. V was pared by 8 bases and J by 4 bases, with 6 bases of the junction left unmatched. CDR3 sequence (DNA): TGTGCCAGCCGAGCTAGCGGGAGATCAGATACGCAGTATTTT. Translated, it gives CASRASGRSDTQYF.

The chain is built from TRBV12-3 or TRBV12-4 and TRBJ2-7; D may correspond to TRBD1 or TRBD2 (5 bases each). Trimming pared 6 bases from V and 4 bases from J, leaving 13 bases between. The CDR3 extends over 13 amino acids. The CDR3 region is CASRPGTSYEQYF. CDR3 coding DNA: TGTGCCAGCAGACCCGGGACCTCGTACGAGCAGTACTTC.

The chain combines TRBV29-1 with TRBJ2-3; 7 bases map to TRBD1. Germline loops: CDR1 SQVTM, CDR2 ANQGSEA. This CDR3 has 13 residues. With 6 bases clipped from V and 2 bases from J, the junction kept 5 bases outside the gene matches. The CDR3 nucleotides read TGCAGCGTGACGGACAGGCTCACAGATACGCAGTATTTT. As protein: CSVTDRLTDTQYF.

This chain links TRBV5-4 with TRBJ1-2; 11 nucleotides align to TRBD1. The CDR3 totals 14 residues. Unmatched junction bases numbered 3, after V lost 4 bases and J lost 4 bases. CDR1 SGHNT and CDR2 YYREEE come from the germline V gene (reference sequence). CDR3 DNA: TGTGCCAGCAGCGAGGACAGGGGGCTCTATGGCTACACCTTC. Its translation: CASSEDRGLYGYTF.

V and J are TRBV12-5 and TRBJ2-1; 9 nucleotides agree with TRBD2. The CDR3 is 14 residues long. J was trimmed by 8 bases and V by 5 bases; bases with no gene match: 7. In germline, CDR1 is LGHNT, CDR2 FRNRAP. CDR3 nucleotide sequence: TGTGCTAGTGGTGGGGGACTAGCTACGCATGAGCAGTTCTTC. It encodes CASGGGLATHEQFF.

This clone was observed a single time. This sample also contains other DNA sequences that code for the same CDR3. The chain has TRBV2 and TRBJ1-5; 7 nucleotides line up with TRBD1. The CDR3 is 13 amino acids. Germline V gene lookup returns CDR1 SNHLY and CDR2 FYNNEI. The ends lost 7 bases at V and 1 base at J; junction bases unmatched: 1. CDR3 bases: TGTGCCAGCAAGGGACAGAGCAATCAGCCCCAGCATTTT. Its translation is CASKGQSNQPQHF.

The chain has TRBV7-3 and TRBJ2-2, with TRBD1 matching 8 bases. CDR3 length: 13 residues. V lost 6 bases to trimming and J lost 7 bases; unmatched junction nucleotides: 4. Germline assignment: CDR1 SGHTA and CDR2 FQGTGA. CDR3 DNA sequence: TGTGCCAGCAGACAGGGGGTCGACGGGGAGCTGTTTTTT. This translates into CASRQGVDGELFF.

V usage is TRBV6-5 and J usage is TRBJ1-3; perhaps TRBD1 as D (5 bases). Trimming took off 6 bases at V and 4 bases at J, with 10 bases between the two ends. Germline-derived CDR1 and CDR2 are MNHEY and SVGAGI. The CDR3 sequence is 13 residues long. The CDR3 DNA reads TGTGCCAGCAGGGCGGGGCCGGGAAACACCATATATTTT. This sequence encodes CASRAGPGNTIYF.

The rearrangement links TRBV7-6 to TRBJ1-4; 7 positions agree with TRBD1. The CDR3 runs to 15 residues. The V gene's germline CDR1 is SGHVS and CDR2 FNYEAQ. V was pared by 3 bases and J by 0 bases, with 1 base of the junction left unmatched. CDR3 region: CASSLTGSTNEKLFF. Written as DNA, the CDR3 is TGTGCCAGCAGCTTGACAGGGTCAACTAATGAAAAACTGTTTTTT. Complete variable domain (other parts from reference TRBV7-6 and TRBJ1-4): GAGVSQSPRYKVTKRGQDVALRCDPISGHVSLYWYRQALGQGPEFLTYFNYEAQQDKSGLPNDRFSAERPEGSISTLTIQRTEQRDSAMYRCASSLTGSTNEKLFFGSGTQLSVL.

This clone was picked up many times. The V and J genes are TRBV2 and TRBJ1-6, with a tentative D call TRBD1 (6 bases). In germline, CDR1 is SNHLY, CDR2 FYNNEI. The CDR3 is 20 residues long. V lost 7 bases to trimming and J lost 8 bases, with 33 bases between them. The CDR3 reads CASTTSTLPQGRSLDSPLHF. Here the CDR3 DNA reads TGTGCCAGCACCACCTCCACCCTTCCACAGGGACGATCCCTGGATTCACCCCTCCACTTT.

The rearrangement joins TRBV23-1 to TRBJ2-2; D gene uncertain. TRBV23-1 is annotated as an ORF whose role is uncertain. The V end was cut by 3 bases, the J end by 5 bases, with 10 bases between. The CDR3 sequence is 14 residues long. The CDR3 DNA follows: TGCGCCAGCAGTCACCCCAGAGAGACCGGGGAGCTGTTTTTT. As protein: CASSHPRETGELFF.

This clone was found once. The V and J genes are TRBV4-2 and TRBJ1-1; D possibly corresponds to TRBD1 (6 bases). The V and J ends lost 0 bases and 5 bases respectively, with 10 bases between them. CDR1 is LGHNA and CDR2 is YNFKEQ in the germline V gene. The CDR3 is 14 amino acids. CDR3 sequence reads: CASSQDRGWTEAFF. CDR3 coding DNA: TGTGCCAGCAGCCAAGACAGGGGATGGACTGAAGCTTTCTTT.

The chain combines TRBV3-1 (or the pseudogene TRBV3-2) with TRBJ2-7; a weak D match, TRBD2 (5 bases). CDR1 LGHDT and CDR2 YNNKEL come from the germline V gene (reference sequence). The CDR3 is 17 amino acids. The V end lost 1 base, the J end lost 0 bases, and 16 bases lay between the germline ends. The CDR3 loop reads CASSQVNSLRVSYEQYF. CDR3 sequence (DNA): TGTGCCAGCAGCCAAGTTAACTCCCTGCGGGTCTCCTACGAGCAGTACTTC.